A selection of T cell receptor beta chains follows, all from one sample in a study of shared clonotypes between healthy human individuals. The method was immunoSEQ multiplex PCR; TCRdb's version includes in-frame clones alone and lacks a portion of them. The data show around 2,000,000 clones, with about 95% seen just once and around 1% held by the top ten. The sample taken for sequencing was naive CD8+ T cells sorted from blood. These receptors were obtained from a man aged 18 to 35 in good health. Each CDR3 is given with its conserved first and last residue. Fields, in order: V gene, J gene, CDR3 protein.

>TRBV7-9|TRBJ1-1
CASSAWPGDTEAFF
>TRBV7-9|TRBJ2-7
CASSPPWGYEQYF
>TRBV7-8|TRBJ2-3
CASSLGPGSTDTQYF
>TRBV7-8|TRBJ2-2
CASSPGLAGASGELFF
>TRBV30|TRBJ1-1
CAARGPGTEAFF
>TRBV4-2|TRBJ2-7
CASSQGAGAYEQYF
>TRBV5-1|TRBJ1-2
CASSLGSVNYGYTF
>TRBV30|TRBJ2-7
CAWSPTSYEQYF
>TRBV4-3|TRBJ2-7
CASSQDRAGEYEQYF
>TRBV7-9|TRBJ2-7
CASSLAVSYEQYF
>TRBV13|TRBJ1-3
CASSSPGSSDGNTIYF
>TRBV6-5|TRBJ1-3
CASTSVSGNTIYF
>TRBV27|TRBJ2-1
CASSTGGIYNEQFF
>TRBV11-1|TRBJ1-3
CASATGFSGNTIYF
>TRBV5-1|TRBJ2-1
CASSLTTSYNEQFF
>TRBV4-1|TRBJ2-2
CASSQYSVGTGELFF
>TRBV4-3|TRBJ2-1
CASSPGLGNEQFF
>TRBV6-6|TRBJ2-7
CASSPSWEGPYEQYF
>TRBV5-1|TRBJ1-4
CASSLTGDNEKLFF
>TRBV25-1|TRBJ1-1
CASSERGNTEAFF
>TRBV7-6|TRBJ2-7
CASSLGVAPYEQYF
>TRBV5-1|TRBJ2-7
CASSWDNYEQYF
>TRBV27|TRBJ2-5
CASSLGGLGETQYF
>TRBV7-9|TRBJ2-7
CASSLVGPTYEQYF
>TRBV19|TRBJ2-7
CASSIFGGRTYEQYF
>TRBV6-6|TRBJ1-2
CASGMTGGYGYTF
>TRBV11-2|TRBJ2-7
CASRFIGEYEQYF
>TRBV5-1|TRBJ2-7
CASSSGEGLLLYEQYF
>TRBV5-1|TRBJ2-5
CASSNTGYSETQYF
>TRBV27|TRBJ2-1
CATRLGYNEQFF
>TRBV5-4|TRBJ1-1
CASSVGGGGTEAFF